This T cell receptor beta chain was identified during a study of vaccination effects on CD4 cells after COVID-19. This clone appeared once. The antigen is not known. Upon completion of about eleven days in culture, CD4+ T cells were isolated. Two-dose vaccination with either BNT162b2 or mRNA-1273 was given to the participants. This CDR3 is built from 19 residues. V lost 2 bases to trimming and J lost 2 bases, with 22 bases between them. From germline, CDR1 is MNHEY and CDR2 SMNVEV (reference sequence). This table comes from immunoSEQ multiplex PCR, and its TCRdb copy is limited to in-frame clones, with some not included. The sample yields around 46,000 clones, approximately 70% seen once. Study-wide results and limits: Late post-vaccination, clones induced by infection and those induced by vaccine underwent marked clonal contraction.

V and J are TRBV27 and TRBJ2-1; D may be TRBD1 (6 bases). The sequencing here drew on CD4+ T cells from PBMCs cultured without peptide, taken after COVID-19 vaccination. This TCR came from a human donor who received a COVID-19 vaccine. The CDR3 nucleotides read TGTGCCAGCAGTTTAGTCGTGACAGGTACCTTGAGGACCTACAATGAGCAGTTCTTC. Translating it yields CASSLVVTGTLRTYNEQFF.